This entry lists 13 T cell receptor beta chains sequenced from one sample in a study of sequential checkpoint blockade in melanoma. Treatment here: randomized to nivolumab then ipilimumab (arm A) or the reverse (arm B). The table came from immunoSEQ multiplex PCR; TCRdb's copy has only in-frame clones and leaves some out. The sample lists approximately 28,000 clones, 83% occurring once. Here the sequenced sample was CD8+ T cells sorted from blood (inferred from file names), taken from a patient given nivolumab and ipilimumab in sequence. The receptors here all came from a human donor with melanoma.

The chain uses TRBV27 and TRBJ2-7, with D tentatively TRBD1 (5 bases). The CDR3 covers 13 residues. CDR1 MNHEY and CDR2 SMNVEV come from the germline V gene (reference sequence). V was trimmed by 4 bases and J by 4 bases, leaving 11 bases between them. The CDR3 spells CASSYGHLYEQYF. Here the CDR3 DNA reads TGTGCCAGCAGTTACGGACATCTATACGAGCAGTACTTC.

V and J are TRBV5-5 and TRBJ2-7; 8 bases line up with TRBD2. The CDR3 is made up of 14 amino acids. Germline V gene sequence: CDR1 SGHKS, CDR2 YYEKEE (reference sequence). The ends lost 0 bases at V and 4 bases at J; junction bases unmatched: 3. The chain's CDR3 is CASSLGSGTYEQYF. The CDR3 DNA reads as TGTGCCAGCAGCTTGGGTAGCGGGACATACGAGCAGTACTTC.

This clone was seen a few times. The J gene is TRBJ2-2, the V gene TRBV19; D may be TRBD2 (5 bases). The V gene's germline CDR1 is LNHDA and CDR2 SQIVND (reference sequence). The ends were cut back, 3 bases at V and 8 bases at J, with 13 bases in the middle. The CDR3 runs to 14 residues. CDR3 sequence (DNA): TGTGCCAGTAGTATCGGTACTAGTGTAGGGGAGCTGTTTTTT. Amino acid sequence: CASSIGTSVGELFF.

This chain connects TRBV18 to TRBJ1-1, with D tentatively TRBD1 (5 bases). Deletions cut 3 bases from V and 3 bases from J, with 14 bases between. The length of the CDR3 is 15 residues. Germline values: CDR1 KGHSH, CDR2 LQKENI. The DNA for the CDR3 is TGTGCCAGCTCACCGCAGGGTATAATGGACACTGAAGCTTTCTTT. Its translation is CASSPQGIMDTEAFF.

The chain couples TRBV27 to TRBJ2-7; D perhaps matches TRBD2 (5 bases). Germline CDR1 reads MNHEY; CDR2 reads SMNVEV (reference sequence). The CDR3 totals 15 residues. Trimming took 2 bases from V and 4 from J, leaving 15 bases between them. The CDR3 sequence: CASSLVGTDFYEQYF. CDR3 sequence (DNA): TGTGCCAGCAGTTTAGTAGGTACGGACTTTTACGAGCAGTACTTC.

The rearrangement uses TRBV19 and TRBJ2-7; D is possibly TRBD2 (6 bases). The CDR3 is 14 residues long. Germline V gene data show CDR1 as LNHDA and CDR2 as SQIVND (reference sequence). V was pared by 2 bases and J by 2 bases, with 10 bases between. The DNA for the CDR3 is TGTGCCAGTAGTATAAGGGACTCACCCTACGAGCAGTACTTC. This codes for CASSIRDSPYEQYF.

This clone rates as large. The chain couples TRBV7-3 to TRBJ1-1, with TRBD1 identical over 9 bases. The junction had 2 bases not matched to a gene; V was cut back by 5 bases and J by 4 bases. Germline V gene lookup returns CDR1 SGHTA and CDR2 FQGTGA. The CDR3 is 13 residues long. The CDR3 region has the DNA TGTGCCAGCAGCCCGACAGGGGGCACTGAAGCTTTCTTT. Its protein product is CASSPTGGTEAFF.

This clone was seen only once. V is TRBV27 and J is TRBJ2-1; perhaps TRBD2 as D (6 bases). CDR3 size: 11 residues. Trimming removed 7 bases from V and 10 bases from J, with 11 bases in between. Germline V gene lookup returns CDR1 MNHEY and CDR2 SMNVEV (reference sequence). The CDR3 loop reads CASTWAGEQFF. The CDR3 DNA sequence: TGTGCCAGCACCTGGGCGGGAGAGCAGTTCTTC.

The CDR3 protein is CASSPQGGPNEKLFF. For the CDR3, the DNA is TGTGCCAGCAGTCCACAAGGGGGCCCTAATGAAAAACTGTTTTTT. V and J are TRBV6-4 and TRBJ1-4; 7 nucleotides line up with TRBD1. This CDR3 has 15 amino acids. V shed 5 bases and J 3 bases; nucleotides not matched to a gene: 6. Germline V gene lookup returns CDR1 MRHNA and CDR2 SNTAGT.

The CDR3 DNA is TGTGCCAGCAGCCTACCCGACAGGGGGCTTGATACGCAGTATTTT. The encoded protein is CASSLPDRGLDTQYF. This chain links TRBV4-2 with TRBJ2-3, with 10 bases identical to TRBD1. The CDR3 totals 15 residues. Germline V gene data show CDR1 as LGHNA and CDR2 as YNFKEQ. Losses at the gene ends were 4 bases for V and 6 bases for J; bases not matched to a gene: 7.

V gene TRBV11-2 combines with J gene TRBJ2-5; D is ambiguous. The J call may be mistaken, given a closer DNA end match to TRBJ2-7. CDR1 and CDR2 from the germline V gene are SGHAT and FQNNGV. There are 12 residues in the CDR3. As DNA, the CDR3 is TGTGCCAGCAGCTACGCCTCTTACGAGCAGTACTTC. It codes for CASSYASYEQYF.

V usage is TRBV4-3 and J usage is TRBJ1-4, with 9 nucleotides matching TRBD1. The J segment lost 4 bases and the V segment lost 4 bases, leaving 7 bases of the junction unmatched. This CDR3 has 16 residues. Per germline, CDR1 LGHNA and CDR2 YSLEER. The CDR3 loop is CASSRLLGQGNEKLFF. The CDR3 DNA sequence: TGCGCCAGCAGCCGTCTTCTGGGACAGGGTAATGAAAAACTGTTTTTT.

This clone was recorded a few times. The V and J genes are TRBV6-4 and TRBJ2-1; 7 nucleotides agree with TRBD2. CDR1 MRHNA and CDR2 SNTAGT come from the germline V gene. This CDR3 comprises 18 residues. J was trimmed by 0 bases and V by 4 bases; bases with no gene match: 12. DNA of the CDR3: TGTGCCAGCAGTGGAGCCGGGCGGGAGAGAAGCTCCTACAATGAGCAGTTCTTC. This sequence encodes CASSGAGRERSSYNEQFF.